This T cell receptor beta chain emerged from a study of radiotherapy plus CTLA-4 blockade in lung cancer. Points on this clone: The sample contains more than one DNA sequence encoding this CDR3.

The CDR3 has 16 residues. Germline CDR1 reads SEHNR; CDR2 reads FQNEAQ (reference sequence). The V end was cut by 3 bases, the J end by 2 bases, with 14 bases between. Sequenced by immunoSEQ multiplex PCR; TCRdb stores in-frame clones only, minus some. Here the sample spans around 90,000 clones, 83% being singletons. The chain is built from TRBV7-9 and TRBJ1-3, with D perhaps matching TRBD1 (5 bases). The source material was peripheral blood, sampled from a patient treated with radiotherapy plus ipilimumab. This TCR came from a human donor with non-small cell lung cancer who had stable disease on radiotherapy plus ipilimumab. This CDR3 reads CASSLTGQGTGNTIYF. The DNA of the CDR3 is TGTGCCAGCAGCTTGACGGGGCAGGGCACTGGAAACACCATATATTTT.